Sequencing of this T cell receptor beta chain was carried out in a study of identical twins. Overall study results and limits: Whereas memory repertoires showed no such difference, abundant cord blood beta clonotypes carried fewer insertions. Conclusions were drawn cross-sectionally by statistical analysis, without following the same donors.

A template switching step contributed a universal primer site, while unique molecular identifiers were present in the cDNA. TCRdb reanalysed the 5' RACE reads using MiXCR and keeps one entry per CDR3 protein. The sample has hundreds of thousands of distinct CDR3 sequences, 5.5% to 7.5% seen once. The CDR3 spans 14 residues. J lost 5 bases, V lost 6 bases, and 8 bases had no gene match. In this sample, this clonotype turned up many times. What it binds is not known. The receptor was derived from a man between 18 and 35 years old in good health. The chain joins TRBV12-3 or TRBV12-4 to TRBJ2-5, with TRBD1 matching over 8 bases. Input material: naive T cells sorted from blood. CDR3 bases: TGTGCCAGCAGCGGACAGGGTCAGAGGGAGACCCAGTACTTC. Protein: CASSGQGQRETQYF.